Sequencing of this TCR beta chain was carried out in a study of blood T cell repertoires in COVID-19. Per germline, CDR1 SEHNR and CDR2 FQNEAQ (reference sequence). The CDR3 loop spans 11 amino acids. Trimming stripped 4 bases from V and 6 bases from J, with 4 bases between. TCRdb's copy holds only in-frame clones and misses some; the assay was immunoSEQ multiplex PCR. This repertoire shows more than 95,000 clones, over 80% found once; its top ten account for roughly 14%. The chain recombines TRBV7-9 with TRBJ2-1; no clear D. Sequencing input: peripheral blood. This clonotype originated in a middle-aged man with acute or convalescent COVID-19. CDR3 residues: CASSYSNEQFF. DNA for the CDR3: TGTGCCAGCAGCTATAGCAATGAGCAGTTCTTC.